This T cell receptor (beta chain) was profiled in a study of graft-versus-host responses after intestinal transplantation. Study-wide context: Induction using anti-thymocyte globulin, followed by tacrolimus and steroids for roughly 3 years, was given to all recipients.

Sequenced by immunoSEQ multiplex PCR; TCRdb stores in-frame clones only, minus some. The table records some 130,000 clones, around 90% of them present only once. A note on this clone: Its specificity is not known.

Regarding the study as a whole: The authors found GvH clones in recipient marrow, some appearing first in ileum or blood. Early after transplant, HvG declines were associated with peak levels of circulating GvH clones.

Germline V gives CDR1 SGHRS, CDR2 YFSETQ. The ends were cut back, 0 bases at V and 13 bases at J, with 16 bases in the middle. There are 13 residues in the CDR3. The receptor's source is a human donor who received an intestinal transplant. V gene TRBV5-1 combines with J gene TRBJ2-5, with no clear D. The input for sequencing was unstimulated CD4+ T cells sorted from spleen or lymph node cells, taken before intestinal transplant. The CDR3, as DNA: TGCGCCAGCAGCTTGGATGAAGGAACCCGGCGGTACTTC. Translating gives CASSLDEGTRRYF.